The source of this T cell receptor (beta chain) is a study of cytotoxic CD8 clonotypes in ibrutinib-treated CLL. The data were produced by immunoSEQ multiplex PCR, yet TCRdb's version contains in-frame clones alone and is incomplete. The table includes about 50,000 clones, 54% detected once. The CDR3 extends over 15 amino acids. Per the germline V gene, CDR1 is LNHDA and CDR2 is SQIVND (reference sequence). The V gene lost 7 bases and the J gene lost 3 bases, with 15 bases spanning the gap. This receptor was taken from a human donor with chronic lymphocytic leukemia. V gene TRBV19 combines with J gene TRBJ2-2; D uncertain. Here the sequenced sample was PBMCs, taken at disease progression, from a patient treated with ibrutinib. CDR3 region: CASKNVGYDTGELFF. Written as DNA, the CDR3 is TGTGCCAGTAAGAACGTCGGTTATGACACCGGGGAGCTGTTTTTT.